The 23 T cell receptor beta chains reported below all come from one sample, sequenced in a study of T cells expressing NK-cell markers. Following a re-call of the 5' RACE reads, TCRdb has one entry per CDR3 protein and lacks DNA. The ten top clones account for around 11%, within a sample of about 370,000 distinct CDR3 sequences. What was sequenced was blood T cells: a sorted CD56 or NKG2C T cell subset, CD4+ or CD8+ T cells, or bulk PBMC T cells (not recorded which). The receptors were sampled from a woman aged 50 to 60 in good health.

J is TRBJ2-1 and V is TRBV12-3 or TRBV12-4. The CDR3 length is 13 residues. The CDR3 loop is CATSGFQANEQFF.

The V and J genes are TRBV27 and TRBJ2-7; TCRdb reports TRBD1, a call that lacks DNA to check it against. Germline V lookup: CDR1 MNHEY, CDR2 SMNVEV (reference sequence). This CDR3 region has 16 residues. CDR3 protein: CASSSWTGTPVYEQYF.

V gene TRBV20-1 combines with J gene TRBJ1-2; the TCRdb D gene call, TRBD1, has no DNA to confirm it. CDR3 length equals 14 residues. Germline CDR1 and CDR2: DFQATT and SNEGSKA (reference sequence). CDR3 sequence: CSARNTGGGDGYTF.

The chain is built from TRBV5-1 and TRBJ2-3; with no DNA, the TCRdb D assignment of TRBD1 cannot be verified. This CDR3 is 14 amino acids long. Germline V gene lookup returns CDR1 SGHRS and CDR2 YFSETQ. The CDR3 is CASSVTGEPDTQYF. Full variable domain (remainder filled in from reference TRBV5-1 and TRBJ2-3): KAGVTQTPRYLIKTRGQQVTLSCSPISGHRSVSWYQQTPGQGLQFLFEYFSETQRNKGNFPGRFSGRQFSNSRSEMNVSTLELGDSALYLCASSVTGEPDTQYFGPGTRLTVL.

The chain recombines TRBV11-2 with TRBJ2-1. CDR3 length: 14 amino acids. Germline V gene sequence: CDR1 SGHAT, CDR2 FQNNGV. The CDR3 reads CASSLEVGDNEQFF.

This chain connects TRBV7-8 to TRBJ2-3; the TRBD2 assignment by TCRdb is unverifiable without DNA. This CDR3 comprises 15 residues. Looked up from germline, CDR1 is SGHVS and CDR2 is FQNEAQ. The CDR3 is CASSLGTSLTDTQYF.

Here the CDR3 reads CASNRVLGDGTQYF. V usage is TRBV27 and J usage is TRBJ2-3; checking the TCRdb D call of TRBD1 is not possible without DNA. The CDR3 runs 14 residues. The germline gives CDR1 MNHEY, CDR2 SMNVEV (reference sequence).

This rearrangement joins TRBV30 to TRBJ2-7; TCRdb picks TRBD1, but there is no DNA to check that call. The germline V gene encodes CDR1 GTSNPN and CDR2 SVGIG (reference sequence). The CDR3 length is 13 residues. The CDR3 is CAWSQSRVHEQYF. The complete variable domain, with remaining parts taken from reference TRBV30 and TRBJ2-7, reads SQTIHQWPATLVQPVGSPLSLECTVEGTSNPNLYWYRQAAGRGLQLLFYSVGIGQISSEVPQNLSASRPQDRQFILSSKKLLLSDSGFYLCAWSQSRVHEQYFGPGTRLTVT.

V gene TRBV18 combines with J gene TRBJ1-1; there is no DNA to check the TCRdb D call of TRBD1. This CDR3 contains 13 residues. The germline gives CDR1 KGHSH, CDR2 LQKENI. The CDR3 sequence is CASSSTADTEAFF. Combining the CDR3 with reference TRBV18 and TRBJ1-1 gives the whole variable domain NAGVMQNPRHLVRRRGQEARLRCSPMKGHSHVYWYRQLPEEGLKFMVYLQKENIIDESGMPKERFSAEFPKEGPSILRIQQVVRGDSAAYFCASSSTADTEAFFGQGTRLTVV.

The genes are TRBV5-6 and TRBJ2-1. The CDR3 has 12 amino acids. The germline CDR1 and CDR2 sequences are SGHDT and YYEEEE. This CDR3 is CASSLSYGEQFF.

The rearrangement joins TRBV24-1 to TRBJ2-1; TCRdb picks TRBD2, but there is no DNA to check that call. Per germline, CDR1 KGHDR and CDR2 SFDVKD. This CDR3 has 15 residues. The CDR3 spells CATSDRTSLNNEQFF.

The V and J genes are TRBV12-3 or TRBV12-4 and TRBJ2-5. The CDR3 is made up of 13 amino acids. The CDR3 reads CASSLGLAGTQYF.

This chain connects TRBV20-1 to TRBJ2-3; the D call from TCRdb, TRBD1, cannot be confirmed without DNA. This CDR3 is 15 amino acids long. CDR1 DFQATT and CDR2 SNEGSKA come from the germline V gene (reference sequence). This chain's CDR3 is CSAPSLGGSTDTQYF.

The chain joins TRBV29-1 to TRBJ2-3; the TRBD1 assignment by TCRdb is unverifiable without DNA. This CDR3 is built from 17 residues. The germline V gene encodes CDR1 SQVTM and CDR2 ANQGSEA. The CDR3 is CSVAGSGARTSTDTQYF.

V gene TRBV27 combines with J gene TRBJ2-4; the TCRdb D gene call, TRBD2, has no DNA to confirm it. CDR1 and CDR2 from the germline V gene are MNHEY and SMNVEV (reference sequence). This CDR3 has 16 residues. The CDR3 is CASSTPAGGGQNIQYF.

This chain links TRBV12-3 or TRBV12-4 with TRBJ2-2; TCRdb selects TRBD1, and the lack of DNA leaves this call unchecked. This CDR3 contains 16 residues. CDR3 amino acids: CASSYGGTVNTGELFF.

The chain recombines TRBV2 with TRBJ1-2; TCRdb's assignment of TRBD1 cannot be checked, as there is no DNA. CDR3 length: 19 amino acids. Per germline, CDR1 SNHLY and CDR2 FYNNEI. CDR3 region: CAILTGTGRLAGSNYGYTF. The whole variable domain, remainder taken from reference TRBV2 and TRBJ1-2, is EPEVTQTPSHQVTQMGQEVILRCVPISNHLYFYWYRQILGQKVEFLVSFYNNEISEKSEIFDDQFSVERPDGSNFTLKIRSTKLEDSAMYFCAILTGTGRLAGSNYGYTFGSGTRLTVV.

V usage is TRBV21-1 and J usage is TRBJ1-1; TCRdb calls TRBD1, which cannot be checked without DNA. TRBV21-1 is noted as a pseudogene. The CDR3 is 14 amino acids. The CDR3 spells CASRPRGKGTEAFF.

This chain joins TRBV7-8 and TRBJ2-3. CDR1 is SGHVS and CDR2 is FQNEAQ in the germline V gene. The CDR3 length is 12 residues. The CDR3 spells CASSLGSPSQYF.

This chain connects TRBV7-2 to TRBJ2-4; there is no DNA to check the TCRdb D call of TRBD2. Germline V gene lookup returns CDR1 SGHTA and CDR2 FQGNSA. CDR3 length: 17 residues. The CDR3 loop reads CASSLGGLSGAKNIQYF.

The chain employs TRBV2 and TRBJ1-1. Per the germline V gene, CDR1 is SNHLY and CDR2 is FYNNEI. There are 12 residues in the CDR3. The CDR3 region is CASSETNLEAFF.

This sequence joins TRBV11-2 and TRBJ1-4; TCRdb designates TRBD1, a call that cannot be tested without DNA. The CDR3 loop spans 13 amino acids. Germline CDR1 and CDR2: SGHAT and FQNNGV. The CDR3 region is CASNPTGTEKLFF. The full variable domain, rest sourced from reference TRBV11-2 and TRBJ1-4, is EAGVAQSPRYKIIEKRQSVAFWCNPISGHATLYWYQQILGQGPKLLIQFQNNGVVDDSQLPKDRFSAERLKGVDSTLKIQPAKLEDSAVYLCASNPTGTEKLFFGSGTQLSVL.

V and J are TRBV5-1 and TRBJ2-3; TCRdb's assignment of TRBD2 cannot be checked, as there is no DNA. Looked up from germline, CDR1 is SGHRS and CDR2 is YFSETQ. The CDR3 totals 16 residues. CDR3 in amino acids: CASSHGTSSSADTQYF.